These T cell receptor beta chains were read from a single sample in a study of T-cell reconstitution after alpha-beta-depleted transplantation in children. Each CDR3 protein gets one entry after TCRdb re-called the PCR reads with MiXCR. The sample includes about 250,000 distinct CDR3 sequences, 20% to 30% of them seen just once. Sequencing was performed on PBMCs, mostly from graft donor cells, taken 360 days after TCRalphabeta/CD19-depleted stem cell transplant. These receptors all stem from a female patient aged 2-9 years who had a stem cell transplant for congenital amegakaryocytic thrombocytopenia, so the T cells may come from the graft donor. Both conserved end residues are part of each CDR3. Each record gives: J gene, V gene, D gene, clone size, CDR3 protein, CDR3 DNA. D genes are given only for firm matches. Part of the rows lack a size; the others show once, few, many or a class for expanded clones.

>TRBJ2-3|TRBV9|-|many
CASSVGPSTDTQYF
TGTGCCAGCAGTGTCGGGCCTAGCACAGATACGCAGTATTTT
>TRBJ2-1|TRBV5-1|TRBD1|many
CASIDRGHNNEQFF
TGCGCCAGCATAGACAGGGGGCATAACAATGAGCAGTTCTTC
>TRBJ2-1|TRBV19|-|-
CASSIECGAFLSYNEQFF
TGTGCCAGTAGTATAGAATGTGGGGCATTCCTCTCCTACAATGAGCAGTTCTTC
>TRBJ2-3|TRBV2|TRBD2|-
CASSEGLSGRWADTQYF
TGTGCCAGCAGTGAAGGTCTAAGCGGGAGATGGGCAGATACGCAGTATTTT
>TRBJ2-2|TRBV27|-|few
CASRFRRATGELFF
TGTGCCAGCAGATTTAGGAGGGCCACCGGGGAGCTGTTTTTT
>TRBJ1-4|TRBV7-2|-|-
CASSLRGLREKLFF
TGTGCCAGCAGCCTGAGGGGTTTGCGGGAAAAACTGTTTTTT
>TRBJ2-5|TRBV29-1|-|few
CSVEGRGQDTQYF
TGCAGCGTTGAGGGAAGGGGACAAGATACCCAGTACTTC
>TRBJ1-5|TRBV20-1|-|-
CSARDPRVSNQPQHF
TGCAGTGCTAGAGACCCTCGCGTTAGCAATCAGCCCCAGCATTTT
>TRBJ2-7|TRBV20-1|-|few
CSASGSPGYEQYF
TGCAGTGCTAGTGGTAGTCCTGGGTACGAGCAGTACTTC
>TRBJ2-3|TRBV28|-|few
CASTSLQSTDTQYF
TGTGCCAGCACCTCCCTCCAGAGCACAGATACGCAGTATTTT
>TRBJ1-3|TRBV6-1|-|-
CASSEVSYSGNTIYF
TGTGCCAGCAGTGAAGTGAGTTACTCTGGAAACACCATATATTTT
>TRBJ2-3|TRBV4-2|-|few
CASSQDRPDTQYF
TGTGCCAGCAGCCAAGATCGGCCAGATACGCAGTATTTT
>TRBJ2-1|TRBV28|-|few
CASSRHGQFF
TGTGCCAGCAGCCGCCACGGGCAGTTCTTC
>TRBJ2-3|TRBV9|-|-
CASNDDGTTTDTQYF
TGTGCCAGCAACGACGATGGGACCACCACAGATACGCAGTATTTT
>TRBJ1-1|TRBV18|-|few
CASSHTSGWSVTEAFF
TGTGCCAGCTCACATACGTCGGGTTGGAGTGTGACTGAAGCTTTCTTT
>TRBJ2-5|TRBV5-1|-|few
CASSLDTLGTQYF
TGCGCCAGCAGCTTGGATACTCTTGGGACCCAGTACTTC
>TRBJ2-1|TRBV12-3/TRBV12-4|-|-
CASRRDSFDEQFF
TGTGCCAGCAGGCGGGACAGCTTCGATGAGCAGTTCTTC
>TRBJ2-3|TRBV6-5|-|few
CASGSTDTQYF
TGTGCCAGCGGGAGCACAGATACGCAGTATTTT
>TRBJ2-1|TRBV28|-|few
CASTPTPSSYNEQFF
TGTGCCAGCACCCCGACCCCGAGCTCCTACAATGAGCAGTTCTTC
>TRBJ2-3|TRBV20-1|TRBD1|-
CSARGGGTGTQYF
TGCAGTGCTAGAGGAGGGGGCACAGGTACGCAGTATTTT
>TRBJ2-4|TRBV11-2|TRBD1|many
CASSHGTAQNIQYF
TGTGCCAGCAGCCACGGGACAGCCCAAAACATTCAGTACTTC